Sequencing of this T cell receptor (beta chain) was carried out in a study of memory CD4+ T cells and cytomegalovirus serostatus. The study's findings and limits: Of more than 150 reported CMV TCRbeta sequences, around 62 were found in memory CD4+ repertoires.

As regards this clone: Its antigen remains unknown.

The sort gate was single viable CD3+CD4+CD8-CD45RO+ cells for memory CD4+ T cells. Method: immunoSEQ multiplex PCR; TCRdb's copy keeps in-frame clones and lacks some. Of some 59,000 clones detected, approximately 78% appear once; the ten largest clones hold about 0.8%. V was cut by 5 bases and J by 0 bases, with 16 bases left in between. Germline V gene sequence: CDR1 SEHNR, CDR2 FQNEAQ (reference sequence). This CDR3 is built from 16 residues. The clonotype originates from an adult in good health and CMV-seronegative. Sequenced sample: memory CD4+ T cells from blood. The rearrangement links TRBV7-9 to TRBJ1-1; D gene uncertain. CDR3 in amino acids: CASSPPLRGLNTEAFF. CDR3 DNA: TGTGCCAGCAGCCCCCCGCTCCGAGGGTTGAACACTGAAGCTTTCTTT. Full variable domain (outside the CDR3, taken from reference TRBV7-9 and TRBJ1-1): DTGVSQNPRHKITKRGQNVTFRCDPISEHNRLYWYRQTLGQGPEFLTYFQNEAQLEKSRLLSDRFSAERPKGSFSTLEIQRTEQGDSAMYLCASSPPLRGLNTEAFFGQGTRLTVV.